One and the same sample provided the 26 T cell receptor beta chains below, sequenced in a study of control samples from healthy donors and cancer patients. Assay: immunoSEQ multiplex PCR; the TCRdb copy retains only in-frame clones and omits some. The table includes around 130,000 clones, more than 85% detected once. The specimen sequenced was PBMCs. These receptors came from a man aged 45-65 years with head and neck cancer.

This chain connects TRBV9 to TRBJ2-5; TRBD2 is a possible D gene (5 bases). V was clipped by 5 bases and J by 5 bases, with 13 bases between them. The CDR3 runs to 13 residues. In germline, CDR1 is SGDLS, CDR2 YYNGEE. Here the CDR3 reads CASRRRGKETQYF. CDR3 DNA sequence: TGTGCCAGCAGAAGGCGAGGGAAGGAGACCCAGTACTTC. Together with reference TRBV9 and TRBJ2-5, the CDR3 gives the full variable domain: DSGVTQTPKHLITATGQRVTLRCSPRSGDLSVYWYQQSLDQGLQFLIQYYNGEERAKGNILERFSAQQFPDLHSELNLSSLELGDSALYFCASRRRGKETQYFGPGTRLLVL.

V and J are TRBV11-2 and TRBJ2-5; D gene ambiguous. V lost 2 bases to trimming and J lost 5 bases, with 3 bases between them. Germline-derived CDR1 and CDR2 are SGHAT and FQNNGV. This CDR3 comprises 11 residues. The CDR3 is CASSLIETQYF. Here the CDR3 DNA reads TGTGCCAGCAGCTTAATTGAGACCCAGTACTTC.

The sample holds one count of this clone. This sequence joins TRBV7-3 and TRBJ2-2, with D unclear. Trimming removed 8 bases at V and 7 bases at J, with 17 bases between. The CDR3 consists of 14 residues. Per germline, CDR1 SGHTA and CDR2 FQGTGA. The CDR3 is CASSAPATLGELFF. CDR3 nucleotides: TGTGCCAGCTCCGCACCGGCTACCCTCGGGGAGCTGTTTTTT.

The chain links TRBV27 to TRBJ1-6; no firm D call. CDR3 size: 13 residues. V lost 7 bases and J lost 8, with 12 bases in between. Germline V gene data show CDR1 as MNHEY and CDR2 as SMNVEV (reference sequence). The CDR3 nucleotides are TGTGCCAGCAAGAGGCTAGAGGATTCACCCCTCCACTTT. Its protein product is CASKRLEDSPLHF.

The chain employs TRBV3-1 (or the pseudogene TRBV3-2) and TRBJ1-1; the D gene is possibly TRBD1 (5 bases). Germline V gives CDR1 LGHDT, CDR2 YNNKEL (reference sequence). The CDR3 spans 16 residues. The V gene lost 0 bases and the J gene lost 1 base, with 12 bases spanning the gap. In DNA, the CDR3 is TGTGCCAGCAGCCAAGACCCGTGGGGCCCGAACACTGAAGCTTTCTTT. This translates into CASSQDPWGPNTEAFF.

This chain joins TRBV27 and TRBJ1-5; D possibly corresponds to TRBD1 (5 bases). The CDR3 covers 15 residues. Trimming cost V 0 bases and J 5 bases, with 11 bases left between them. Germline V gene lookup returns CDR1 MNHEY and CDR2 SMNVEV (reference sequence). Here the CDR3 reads CASSLSRTNYQPQHF. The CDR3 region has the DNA TGTGCCAGCAGTTTATCCCGGACAAATTATCAGCCCCAGCATTTT.

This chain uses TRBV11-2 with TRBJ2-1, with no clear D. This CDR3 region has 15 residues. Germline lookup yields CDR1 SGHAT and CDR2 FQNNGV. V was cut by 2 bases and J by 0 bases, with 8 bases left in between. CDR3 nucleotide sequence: TGTGCCAGCAGCTTAACGGCTAGCTCCTACAATGAGCAGTTCTTC. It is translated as CASSLTASSYNEQFF.

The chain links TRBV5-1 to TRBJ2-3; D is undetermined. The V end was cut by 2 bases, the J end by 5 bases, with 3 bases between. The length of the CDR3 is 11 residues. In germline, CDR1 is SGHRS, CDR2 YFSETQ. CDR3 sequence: CASSFEDTQYF. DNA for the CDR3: TGCGCCAGCAGCTTCGAAGATACGCAGTATTTT.

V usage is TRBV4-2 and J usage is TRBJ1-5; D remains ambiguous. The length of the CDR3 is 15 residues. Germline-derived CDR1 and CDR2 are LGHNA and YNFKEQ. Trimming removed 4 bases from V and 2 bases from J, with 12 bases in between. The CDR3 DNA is TGTGCCAGCAGCCCCAAGCGGGCAGGCAATCAGCCCCAGCATTTT. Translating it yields CASSPKRAGNQPQHF.

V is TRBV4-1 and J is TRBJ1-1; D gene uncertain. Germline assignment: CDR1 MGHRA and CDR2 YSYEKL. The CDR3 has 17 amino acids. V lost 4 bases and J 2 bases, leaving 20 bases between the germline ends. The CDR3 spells CASSPAATALGNTEAFF. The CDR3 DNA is TGCGCCAGCAGCCCCGCGGCAACCGCTCTGGGAAACACTGAAGCTTTCTTT.

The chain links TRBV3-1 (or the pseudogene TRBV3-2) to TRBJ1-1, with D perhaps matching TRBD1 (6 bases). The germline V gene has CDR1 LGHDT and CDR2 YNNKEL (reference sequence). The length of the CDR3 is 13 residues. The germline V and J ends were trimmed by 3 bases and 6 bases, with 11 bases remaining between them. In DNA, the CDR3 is TGTGCCAGCAGCCACGGGGGGGCGTCTGAAGCTTTCTTT. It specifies CASSHGGASEAFF.

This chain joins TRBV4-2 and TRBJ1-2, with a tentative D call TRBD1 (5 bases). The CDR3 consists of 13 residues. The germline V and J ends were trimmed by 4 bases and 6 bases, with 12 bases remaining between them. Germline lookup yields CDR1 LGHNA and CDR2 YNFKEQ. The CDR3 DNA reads TGTGCCAGCAGCCCGCGGGACCCCCATGGCTACACCTTC. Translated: CASSPRDPHGYTF.

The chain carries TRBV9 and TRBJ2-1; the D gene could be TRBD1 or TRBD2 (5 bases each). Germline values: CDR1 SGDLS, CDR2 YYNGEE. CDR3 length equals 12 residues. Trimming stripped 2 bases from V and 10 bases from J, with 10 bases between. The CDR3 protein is CASSVMRGEQFF. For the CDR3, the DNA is TGTGCCAGCAGCGTGATGAGGGGAGAGCAGTTCTTC.

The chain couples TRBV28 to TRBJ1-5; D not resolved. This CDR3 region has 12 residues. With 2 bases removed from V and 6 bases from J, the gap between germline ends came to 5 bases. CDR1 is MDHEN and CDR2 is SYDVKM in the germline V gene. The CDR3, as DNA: TGTGCCAGCAGTTTAAAAGTTCAGCCCCAGCATTTT. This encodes CASSLKVQPQHF.

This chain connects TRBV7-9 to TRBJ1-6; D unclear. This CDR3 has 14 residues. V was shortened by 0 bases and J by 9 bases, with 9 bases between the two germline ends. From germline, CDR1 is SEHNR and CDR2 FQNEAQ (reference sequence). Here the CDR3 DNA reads TGTGCCAGCAGCTTAGCGGCCCGGGGTTCACCCCTCCACTTT. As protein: CASSLAARGSPLHF.

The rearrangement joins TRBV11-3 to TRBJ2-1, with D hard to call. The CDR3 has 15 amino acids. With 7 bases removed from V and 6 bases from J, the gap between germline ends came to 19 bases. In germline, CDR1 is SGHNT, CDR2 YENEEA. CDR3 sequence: CASTLLEVLLNEQFF. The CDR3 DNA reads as TGTGCCAGCACCCTCCTGGAAGTCCTCCTCAATGAGCAGTTCTTC.

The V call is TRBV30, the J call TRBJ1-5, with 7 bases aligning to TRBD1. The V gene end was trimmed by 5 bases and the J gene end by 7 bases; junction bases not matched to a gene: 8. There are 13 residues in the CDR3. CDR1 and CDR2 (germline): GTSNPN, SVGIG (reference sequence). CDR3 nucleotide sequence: TGTGCCTGGTCTTCAGGGGGGCGGCAGCCCCAGCATTTT. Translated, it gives CAWSSGGRQPQHF.

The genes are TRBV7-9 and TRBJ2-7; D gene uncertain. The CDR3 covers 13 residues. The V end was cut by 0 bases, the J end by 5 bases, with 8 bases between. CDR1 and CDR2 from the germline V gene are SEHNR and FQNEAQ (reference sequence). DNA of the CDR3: TGTGCCAGCAGCTTAGCGTGGCCGGACGAGCAGTACTTC. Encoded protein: CASSLAWPDEQYF.

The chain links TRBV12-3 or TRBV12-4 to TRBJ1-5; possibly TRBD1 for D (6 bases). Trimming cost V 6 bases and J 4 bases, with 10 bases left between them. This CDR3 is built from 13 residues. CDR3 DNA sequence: TGTGCCAGCAGCCGAGGACAGAATCAGCCCCAGCATTTT. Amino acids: CASSRGQNQPQHF.

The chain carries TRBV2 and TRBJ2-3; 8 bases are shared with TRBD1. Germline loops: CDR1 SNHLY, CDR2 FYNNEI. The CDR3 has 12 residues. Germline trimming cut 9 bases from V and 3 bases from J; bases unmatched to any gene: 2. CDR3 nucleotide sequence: TGTGCCAGTAGGACAGGGACAGATACGCAGTATTTT. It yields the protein CASRTGTDTQYF.

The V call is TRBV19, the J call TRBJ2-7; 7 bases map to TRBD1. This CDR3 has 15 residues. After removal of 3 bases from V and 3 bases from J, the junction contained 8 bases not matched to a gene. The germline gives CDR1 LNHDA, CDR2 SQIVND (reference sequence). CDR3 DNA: TGTGCCAGTAGTATTCCCGGGACAGCACTCTACGAGCAGTACTTC. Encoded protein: CASSIPGTALYEQYF.

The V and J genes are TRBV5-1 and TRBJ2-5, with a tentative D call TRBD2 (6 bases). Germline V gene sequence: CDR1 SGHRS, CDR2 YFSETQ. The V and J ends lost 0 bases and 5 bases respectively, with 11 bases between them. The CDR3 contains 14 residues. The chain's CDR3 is CASSLAPGGETQYF. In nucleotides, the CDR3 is TGCGCCAGCAGCTTGGCCCCTGGGGGGGAGACCCAGTACTTC.

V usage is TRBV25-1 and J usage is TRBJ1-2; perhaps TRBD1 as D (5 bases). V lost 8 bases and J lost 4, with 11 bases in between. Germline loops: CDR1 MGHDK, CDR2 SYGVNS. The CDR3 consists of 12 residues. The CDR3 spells CASRGPTYGYTF. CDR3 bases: TGTGCCAGCCGGGGCCCTACCTATGGCTACACCTTC.

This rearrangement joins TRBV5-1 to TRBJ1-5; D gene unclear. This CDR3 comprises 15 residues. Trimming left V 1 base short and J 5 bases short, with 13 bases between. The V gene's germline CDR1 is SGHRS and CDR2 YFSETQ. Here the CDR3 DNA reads TGCGCCAGCAGCTTGAGCGCAGGAGGATATCAGCCCCAGCATTTT. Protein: CASSLSAGGYQPQHF.

CDR3 loop: CASSLEPPLTGSTEAFF. The CDR3 coding sequence is TGTGCCAGCAGCCTCGAACCCCCGTTGACAGGAAGCACTGAAGCTTTCTTT. This sequence joins TRBV3-1 (or the pseudogene TRBV3-2) and TRBJ1-1, with a weak D call TRBD1 (6 bases). Germline CDR1 and CDR2: LGHDT and YNNKEL (reference sequence). The CDR3 loop spans 17 amino acids. Trimming left V 4 bases short and J 4 bases short, with 22 bases between.

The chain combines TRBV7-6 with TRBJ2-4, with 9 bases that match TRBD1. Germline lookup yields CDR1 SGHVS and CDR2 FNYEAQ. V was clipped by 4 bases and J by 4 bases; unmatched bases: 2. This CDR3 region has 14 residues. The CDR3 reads CASSSGTGKNIQYF. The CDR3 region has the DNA TGTGCCAGCAGCTCTGGGACAGGGAAAAACATTCAGTACTTC.